Detailed here is one T cell receptor (beta chain). Its antigen remains unknown. The source of the sample is a study of identical twins. This CDR3 spans 16 amino acids. With V trimmed by 8 bases and J by 6 bases, 15 bases remained unmatched. The germline V gene encodes CDR1 SNHLY and CDR2 FYNNEI. Findings and caveats of the study: Donors were not followed over many years; analysis was cross-sectional.

In TCRdb, the 5' RACE reads were re-called with MiXCR into one record per CDR3 protein. The data contain under 250,000 distinct CDR3 sequences, about 13% of them singletons. This sample was shared with a second study, whose subject was yellow fever vaccine responses in identical twins. From that report: Twins' vaccine T cell response reportedly gave the appearance of partial convergence and partial personalization.

The sequence derives from a woman in her late teens or twenties in good health. Material: memory (CD45RO+) T cells sorted from blood. The chain has TRBV2 and TRBJ2-5; 10 bases align to TRBD1. The CDR3 sequence is CASGTLGTGVRKTQYF. The CDR3 nucleotides read TGTGCCAGCGGAACTCTTGGGACAGGGGTCAGGAAGACCCAGTACTTC.